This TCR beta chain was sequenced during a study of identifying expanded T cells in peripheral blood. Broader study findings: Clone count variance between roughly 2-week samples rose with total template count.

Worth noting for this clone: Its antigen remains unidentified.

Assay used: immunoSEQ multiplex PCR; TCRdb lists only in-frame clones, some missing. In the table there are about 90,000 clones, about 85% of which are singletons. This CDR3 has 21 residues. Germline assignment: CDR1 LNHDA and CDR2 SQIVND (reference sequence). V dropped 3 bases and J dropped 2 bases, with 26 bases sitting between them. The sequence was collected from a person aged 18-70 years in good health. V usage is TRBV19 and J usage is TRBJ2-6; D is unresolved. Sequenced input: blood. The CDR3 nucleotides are TGTGCCAGTAGTATGCTGGCAGGTTTAAGCAGGCTCCTTCCTGGGGCCAACGTCCTGACTTTC. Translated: CASSMLAGLSRLLPGANVLTF.